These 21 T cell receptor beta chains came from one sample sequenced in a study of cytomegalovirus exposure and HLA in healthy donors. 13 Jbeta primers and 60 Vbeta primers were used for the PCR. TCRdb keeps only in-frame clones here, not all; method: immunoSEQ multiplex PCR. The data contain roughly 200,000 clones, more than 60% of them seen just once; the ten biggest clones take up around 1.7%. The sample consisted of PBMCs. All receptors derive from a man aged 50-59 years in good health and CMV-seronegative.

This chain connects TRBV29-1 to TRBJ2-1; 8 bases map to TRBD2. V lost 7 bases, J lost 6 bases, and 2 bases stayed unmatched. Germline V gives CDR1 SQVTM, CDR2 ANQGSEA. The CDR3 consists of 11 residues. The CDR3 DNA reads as TGCAGCGGGGCGGGGGGCAATGAGCAGTTCTTC. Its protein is CSGAGGNEQFF.

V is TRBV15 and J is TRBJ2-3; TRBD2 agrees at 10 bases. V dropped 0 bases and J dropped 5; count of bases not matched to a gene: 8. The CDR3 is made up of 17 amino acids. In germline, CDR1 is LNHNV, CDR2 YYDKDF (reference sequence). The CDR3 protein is CATSRESGRAGGDTQYF. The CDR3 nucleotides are TGTGCCACCAGCAGAGAAAGCGGGAGGGCCGGGGGAGATACGCAGTATTTT.

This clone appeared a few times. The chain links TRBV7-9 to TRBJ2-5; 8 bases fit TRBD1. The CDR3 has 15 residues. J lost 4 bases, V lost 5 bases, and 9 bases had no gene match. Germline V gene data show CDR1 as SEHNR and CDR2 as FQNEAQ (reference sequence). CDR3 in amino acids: CASSRGTGHVETQYF. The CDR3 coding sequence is TGTGCCAGCAGCCGAGGGACAGGTCATGTAGAGACCCAGTACTTC.

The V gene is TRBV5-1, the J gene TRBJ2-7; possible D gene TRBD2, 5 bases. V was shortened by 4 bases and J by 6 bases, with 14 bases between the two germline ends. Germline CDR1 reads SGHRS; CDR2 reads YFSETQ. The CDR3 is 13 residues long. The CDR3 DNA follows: TGCGCCAGCAGCCCAACCTCGGCGGGCGAGCAGTACTTC. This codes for CASSPTSAGEQYF. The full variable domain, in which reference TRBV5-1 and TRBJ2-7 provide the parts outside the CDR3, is KAGVTQTPRYLIKTRGQQVTLSCSPISGHRSVSWYQQTPGQGLQFLFEYFSETQRNKGNFPGRFSGRQFSNSRSEMNVSTLELGDSALYLCASSPTSAGEQYFGPGTRLTVT.

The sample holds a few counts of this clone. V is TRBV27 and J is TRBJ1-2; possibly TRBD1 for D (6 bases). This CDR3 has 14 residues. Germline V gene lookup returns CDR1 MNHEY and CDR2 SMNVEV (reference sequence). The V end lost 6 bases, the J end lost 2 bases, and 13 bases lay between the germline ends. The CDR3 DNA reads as TGTGCCAGCAGAGGGGACACACGGAACTATGGCTACACCTTC. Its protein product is CASRGDTRNYGYTF.

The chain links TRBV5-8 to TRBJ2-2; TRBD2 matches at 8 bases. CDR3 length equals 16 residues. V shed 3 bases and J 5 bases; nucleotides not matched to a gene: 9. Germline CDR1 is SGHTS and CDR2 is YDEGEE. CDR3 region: CASSSVAGIRTGELFF. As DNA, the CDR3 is TGTGCCAGCAGCTCCGTAGCGGGGATAAGGACCGGGGAGCTGTTTTTT.

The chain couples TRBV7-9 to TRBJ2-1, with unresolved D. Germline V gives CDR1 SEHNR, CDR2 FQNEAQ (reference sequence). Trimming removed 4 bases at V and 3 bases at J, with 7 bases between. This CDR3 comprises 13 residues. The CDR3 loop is CASSYPGYNEQFF. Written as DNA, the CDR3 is TGTGCCAGCAGCTACCCAGGCTACAATGAGCAGTTCTTC.

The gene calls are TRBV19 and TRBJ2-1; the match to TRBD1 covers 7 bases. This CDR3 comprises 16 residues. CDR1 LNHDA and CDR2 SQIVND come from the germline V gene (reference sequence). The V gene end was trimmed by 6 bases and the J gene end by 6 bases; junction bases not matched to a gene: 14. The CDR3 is CASSNTGQLLLNEQFF. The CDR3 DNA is TGTGCCAGTAGCAACACGGGACAGTTACTTCTCAATGAGCAGTTCTTC. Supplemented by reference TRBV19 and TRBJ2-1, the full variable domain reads DGGITQSPKYLFRKEGQNVTLSCEQNLNHDAMYWYRQDPGQGLRLIYYSQIVNDFQKGDIAEGYSVSREKKESFPLTVTSAQKNPTAFYLCASSNTGQLLLNEQFFGPGTRLTVL.

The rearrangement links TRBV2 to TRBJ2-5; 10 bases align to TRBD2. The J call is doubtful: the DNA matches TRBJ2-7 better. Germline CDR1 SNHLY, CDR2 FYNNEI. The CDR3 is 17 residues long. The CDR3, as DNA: TGTGCCAGCAGTCGACGGACTAGCGGAGGGATCTCCTACGAGCAGTACTTC. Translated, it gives CASSRRTSGGISYEQYF.

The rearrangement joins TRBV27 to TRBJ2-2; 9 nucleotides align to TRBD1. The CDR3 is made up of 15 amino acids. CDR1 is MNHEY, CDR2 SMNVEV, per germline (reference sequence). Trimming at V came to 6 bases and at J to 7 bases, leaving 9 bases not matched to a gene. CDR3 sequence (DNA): TGTGCCAGCAGACCGACAGGGGGAATAGTCGGGGAGCTGTTTTTT. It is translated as CASRPTGGIVGELFF.

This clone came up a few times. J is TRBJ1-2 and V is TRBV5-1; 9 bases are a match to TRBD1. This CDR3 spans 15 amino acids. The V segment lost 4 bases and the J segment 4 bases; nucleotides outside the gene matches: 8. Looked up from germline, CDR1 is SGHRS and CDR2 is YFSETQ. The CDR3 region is CASSTQGAKGYGYTF. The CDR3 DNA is TGCGCCAGCAGCACACAGGGGGCGAAGGGCTATGGCTACACCTTC. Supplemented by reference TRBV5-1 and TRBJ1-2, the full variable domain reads KAGVTQTPRYLIKTRGQQVTLSCSPISGHRSVSWYQQTPGQGLQFLFEYFSETQRNKGNFPGRFSGRQFSNSRSEMNVSTLELGDSALYLCASSTQGAKGYGYTFGSGTRLTVV.

The CDR3 here is CASSLAGTGNYGYTF. The CDR3 DNA is TGTGCCAGCAGCTTAGCCGGGACAGGCAACTATGGCTACACCTTC. The J gene is TRBJ1-2, the V gene TRBV11-2, with TRBD1 matching over 8 bases. CDR3 length equals 15 residues. With 1 base clipped from V and 2 bases from J, the junction kept 3 bases outside the gene matches. CDR1 and CDR2 (germline): SGHAT, FQNNGV.

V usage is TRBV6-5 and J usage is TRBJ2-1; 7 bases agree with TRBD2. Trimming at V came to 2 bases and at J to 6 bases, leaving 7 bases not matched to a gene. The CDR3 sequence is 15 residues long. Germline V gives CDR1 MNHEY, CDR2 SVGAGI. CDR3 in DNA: TGTGCCAGCAGTTACGGCGGGAGAACGATCAATGAGCAGTTCTTC. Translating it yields CASSYGGRTINEQFF.

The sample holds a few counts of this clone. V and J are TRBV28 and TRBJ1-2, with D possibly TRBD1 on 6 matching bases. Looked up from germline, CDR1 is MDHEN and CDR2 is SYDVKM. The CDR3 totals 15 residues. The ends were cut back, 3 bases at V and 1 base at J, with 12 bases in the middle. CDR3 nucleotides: TGTGCCAGCAGTTTTGGACAGCACCTTAACTATGGCTACACCTTC. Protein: CASSFGQHLNYGYTF.

CDR3 nucleotides: TGTGCCAGCAGTGAAAGGAGGGCTAGCGGGAGTGCAGATACGCAGTATTTT. Its translation is CASSERRASGSADTQYF. The chain couples TRBV25-1 to TRBJ2-3, with 10 bases identical to TRBD2. The junction had 9 bases not matched to a gene; V was cut back by 2 bases and J by 4 bases. This CDR3 contains 17 residues. Germline V CDR1 and CDR2: MGHDK, SYGVNS.

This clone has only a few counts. CDR3 in DNA: TGTGCCAGCAGACTCAATTGGGCAGGGGACGAGCAGTACTTC. Its protein is CASRLNWAGDEQYF. J is TRBJ2-7 and V is TRBV11-2, with D maybe TRBD1 (6 bases). V was trimmed by 6 bases and J by 5 bases, leaving 17 bases between them. This CDR3 has 14 residues. Germline V gene lookup returns CDR1 SGHAT and CDR2 FQNNGV.

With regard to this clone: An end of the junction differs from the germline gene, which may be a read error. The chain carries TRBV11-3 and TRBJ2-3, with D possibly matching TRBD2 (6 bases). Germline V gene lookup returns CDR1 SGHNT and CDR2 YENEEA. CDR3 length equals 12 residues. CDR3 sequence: CASSSRSSALHF. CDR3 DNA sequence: TGTGCCAGCAGCTCTAGGTCTAGCGCCTTACATTTT.

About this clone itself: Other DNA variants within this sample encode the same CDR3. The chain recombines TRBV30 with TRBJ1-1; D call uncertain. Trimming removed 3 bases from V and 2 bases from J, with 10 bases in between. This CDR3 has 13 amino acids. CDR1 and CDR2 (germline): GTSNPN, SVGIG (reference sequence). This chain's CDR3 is CAWRALPNTEAFF. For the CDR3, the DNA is TGTGCCTGGAGGGCTCTTCCTAACACTGAAGCTTTCTTT. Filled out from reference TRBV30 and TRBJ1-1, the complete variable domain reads SQTIHQWPATLVQPVGSPLSLECTVEGTSNPNLYWYRQAAGRGLQLLFYSVGIGQISSEVPQNLSASRPQDRQFILSSKKLLLSDSGFYLCAWRALPNTEAFFGQGTRLTVV.

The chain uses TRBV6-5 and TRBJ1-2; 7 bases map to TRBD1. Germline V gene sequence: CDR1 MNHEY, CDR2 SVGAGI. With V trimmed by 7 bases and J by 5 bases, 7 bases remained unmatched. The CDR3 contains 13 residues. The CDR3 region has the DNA TGTGCCAGCACCACCCCGGGACAGTATGGCTACACCTTC. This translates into CASTTPGQYGYTF.

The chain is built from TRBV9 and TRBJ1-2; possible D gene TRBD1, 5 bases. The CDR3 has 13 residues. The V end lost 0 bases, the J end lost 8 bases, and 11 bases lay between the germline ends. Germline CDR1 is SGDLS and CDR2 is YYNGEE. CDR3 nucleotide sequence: TGTGCCAGCAGCGTAGATGGAAGGGGAGGCTACACCTTC. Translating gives CASSVDGRGGYTF.

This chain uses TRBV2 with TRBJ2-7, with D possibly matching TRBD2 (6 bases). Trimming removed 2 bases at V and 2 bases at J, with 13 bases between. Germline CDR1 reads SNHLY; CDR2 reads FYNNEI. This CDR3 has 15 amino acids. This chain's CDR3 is CASSEMQTSPYEQYF. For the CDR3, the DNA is TGTGCCAGCAGTGAAATGCAGACTAGTCCCTACGAGCAGTACTTC.